The rows below give T cell receptor beta chains drawn from one sample of a study of blood T cell repertoires in COVID-19. The assay was immunoSEQ multiplex PCR, and TCRdb's table has in-frame clones only and misses some. The data show under 250,000 clones, around 84% seen once. Sequenced material: PBMCs or T cells enriched from blood (not recorded which). Every receptor here comes from a man in his forties who had recovered from COVID-19. Both conserved end residues are part of each CDR3. The order of the fields is CDR3 protein, CDR3 DNA, J gene, D gene, clone size, V gene. A D gene is named only where the DNA matches it firmly. Some rows have no size entry. The others give once, few or many, or a class for an expanded clone.

cdr3_aa: CASSETSSQPQHF
cdr3_nt: TGTGCCAGCAGTGAAACGAGTAGTCAGCCCCAGCATTTT
j_call: TRBJ1-5
d_call: .
clone_size: .
v_call: TRBV6-1

cdr3_aa: CASTPSEGQPQHF
cdr3_nt: TGTGCCAGCACCCCGAGCGAAGGTCAGCCCCAGCATTTT
j_call: TRBJ1-5
d_call: .
clone_size: .
v_call: TRBV7-2

cdr3_aa: CASSEGTGNTIYF
cdr3_nt: TGCGCCAGCAGCGAGGGGACAGGAAACACCATATATTTT
j_call: TRBJ1-3
d_call: .
clone_size: few
v_call: TRBV5-1

cdr3_aa: CASSLEGQDRGENTIYF
cdr3_nt: TGTGCCAGCAGCTTAGAAGGCCAGGACAGGGGAGAGAACACCATATATTTT
j_call: TRBJ1-3
d_call: TRBD1
clone_size: once
v_call: TRBV13

cdr3_aa: CASSLGLPEGYEQYF
cdr3_nt: TGTGCCAGCAGCCTAGGACTACCGGAGGGGTACGAGCAGTACTTC
j_call: TRBJ2-7
d_call: .
clone_size: .
v_call: TRBV2

cdr3_aa: CASSLQGYGYTF
cdr3_nt: TGTGCCAGCAGCTTACAGGGTTATGGCTACACCTTC
j_call: TRBJ1-2
d_call: .
clone_size: .
v_call: TRBV28

cdr3_aa: CASSPRGLPGEQYF
cdr3_nt: TGTGCCAGCAGCCCCCGGGGACTACCTGGGGAGCAGTACTTC
j_call: TRBJ2-7
d_call: TRBD2
clone_size: .
v_call: TRBV3-1/TRBV3-2

cdr3_aa: CASSLISGYDDYGYTF
cdr3_nt: TGTGCCAGCAGCTTAATTTCGGGTTATGATGACTATGGCTACACCTTC
j_call: TRBJ1-2
d_call: .
clone_size: .
v_call: TRBV7-9

cdr3_aa: CAIRGSQNEQFF
cdr3_nt: TGTGCCATCAGAGGGAGCCAGAATGAGCAGTTCTTC
j_call: TRBJ2-1
d_call: .
clone_size: .
v_call: TRBV27

cdr3_aa: CASSFQGGPLHF
cdr3_nt: TGTGCCAGCAGTTTTCAGGGTGGACCCCTCCACTTT
j_call: TRBJ1-6
d_call: .
clone_size: .
v_call: TRBV12-3/TRBV12-4

cdr3_aa: CASSYGDEQFF
cdr3_nt: TGTGCCAGCAGTTACGGAGATGAGCAGTTCTTC
j_call: TRBJ2-1
d_call: .
clone_size: .
v_call: TRBV6-2/TRBV6-3

cdr3_aa: CASSQDTGNTIYF
cdr3_nt: TGTGCCAGCAGCCAAGACACTGGAAACACCATATATTTT
j_call: TRBJ1-3
d_call: .
clone_size: .
v_call: TRBV3-1/TRBV3-2

cdr3_aa: CASSSTGGPRTDTQYF
cdr3_nt: TGTGCCAGCAGCTCTACAGGGGGCCCGAGGACAGATACGCAGTATTTT
j_call: TRBJ2-3
d_call: TRBD1
clone_size: .
v_call: TRBV7-6

cdr3_aa: CASSPVREGGYTF
cdr3_nt: TGTGCCAGCTCACCCGTCAGGGAAGGTGGCTACACCTTC
j_call: TRBJ1-2
d_call: .
clone_size: .
v_call: TRBV18

cdr3_aa: CASSQDQNTEAFF
cdr3_nt: TGTGCCAGCAGCCAAGACCAGAACACTGAAGCTTTCTTT
j_call: TRBJ1-1
d_call: .
clone_size: .
v_call: TRBV14

cdr3_aa: CASSLRPEGGGRDEQFF
cdr3_nt: TGTGCCAGCAGCTTAAGGCCAGAGGGAGGGGGTCGCGATGAGCAGTTCTTC
j_call: TRBJ2-1
d_call: .
clone_size: .
v_call: TRBV7-2

cdr3_aa: CASSPMGQTFYGYTF
cdr3_nt: TGTGCCAGCTCGCCCATGGGACAGACCTTCTATGGCTACACCTTC
j_call: TRBJ1-2
d_call: TRBD1
clone_size: .
v_call: TRBV18

cdr3_aa: CASSERRYTGELFF
cdr3_nt: TGTGCCAGCAGCGAACGGCGGTACACCGGGGAGCTGTTTTTT
j_call: TRBJ2-2
d_call: .
clone_size: few
v_call: TRBV7-8

cdr3_aa: CASSVEAGAKSSYEQYF
cdr3_nt: TGTGCCAGCAGTGTCGAAGCGGGGGCCAAAAGCTCCTACGAGCAGTACTTC
j_call: TRBJ2-7
d_call: TRBD2
clone_size: .
v_call: TRBV2

cdr3_aa: CASRGRANEKLFF
cdr3_nt: TGTGCCAGCAGGGGCAGGGCTAATGAAAAACTGTTTTTT
j_call: TRBJ1-4
d_call: .
clone_size: .
v_call: TRBV27

cdr3_aa: CASSRTEKLFF
cdr3_nt: TGTGCCAGCAGCCGGACAGAAAAACTGTTTTTT
j_call: TRBJ1-4
d_call: .
clone_size: .
v_call: TRBV12-3/TRBV12-4

cdr3_aa: CASGLVEGNTIYF
cdr3_nt: TGTGCTAGTGGTTTGGTAGAGGGAAACACCATATATTTT
j_call: TRBJ1-3
d_call: .
clone_size: .
v_call: TRBV12-5

cdr3_aa: CASSFLAGNTGELFF
cdr3_nt: TGTGCCAGCAGCTTCCTAGCGGGTAACACCGGGGAGCTGTTTTTT
j_call: TRBJ2-2
d_call: TRBD2
clone_size: .
v_call: TRBV5-4

cdr3_aa: CASSEQGASTEAFF
cdr3_nt: TGTGCCAGCAGCGAACAGGGGGCTTCGACTGAAGCTTTCTTT
j_call: TRBJ1-1
d_call: TRBD1
clone_size: .
v_call: TRBV11-2

cdr3_aa: CASSQGPQGTETQYF
cdr3_nt: TGCGCCAGCAGCCAAGGCCCTCAGGGAACGGAGACCCAGTACTTC
j_call: TRBJ2-5
d_call: .
clone_size: .
v_call: TRBV4-1

cdr3_aa: CASSPGHYEQYF
cdr3_nt: TGTGCCAGCTCACCGGGACATTACGAGCAGTACTTC
j_call: TRBJ2-7
d_call: .
clone_size: .
v_call: TRBV18

cdr3_aa: CASSHARGAGEYEQYF
cdr3_nt: TGTGCCAGCAGCCATGCGAGGGGAGCGGGAGAATACGAGCAGTACTTC
j_call: TRBJ2-7
d_call: TRBD2
clone_size: .
v_call: TRBV14

cdr3_aa: CATSDVNRDSNEQFF
cdr3_nt: TGTGCCACCAGTGATGTAAACAGGGATTCCAATGAGCAGTTCTTC
j_call: TRBJ2-1
d_call: .
clone_size: .
v_call: TRBV24-1

cdr3_aa: CASSQALSNYGYTF
cdr3_nt: TGTGCCAGCAGCCAAGCCTTATCCAACTATGGCTACACCTTC
j_call: TRBJ1-2
d_call: .
clone_size: .
v_call: TRBV7-2

cdr3_aa: CASSLDYDYEQYF
cdr3_nt: TGTGCCAGCTCACTGGACTACGACTACGAGCAGTACTTC
j_call: TRBJ2-7
d_call: .
clone_size: .
v_call: TRBV18

cdr3_aa: CASSLTGPQHF
cdr3_nt: TGTGCCAGCAGTTTAACAGGGCCCCAGCATTTT
j_call: TRBJ1-5
d_call: .
clone_size: .
v_call: TRBV12-3/TRBV12-4

cdr3_aa: CASRAIFRDFEAFF
cdr3_nt: TGTGCCAGCAGGGCAATATTTCGTGACTTTGAAGCTTTCTTT
j_call: TRBJ1-1
d_call: .
clone_size: .
v_call: TRBV2

cdr3_aa: CASSLTSGSPGELFF
cdr3_nt: TGTGCCAGCAGTTTAACTAGCGGGAGTCCCGGGGAGCTGTTTTTT
j_call: TRBJ2-2
d_call: TRBD2
clone_size: .
v_call: TRBV27

cdr3_aa: CSVEELADGYTF
cdr3_nt: TGCAGCGTTGAAGAGTTGGCAGATGGCTACACCTTC
j_call: TRBJ1-2
d_call: .
clone_size: .
v_call: TRBV29-1

cdr3_aa: CASSWGGAGGTDTQYF
cdr3_nt: TGTGCCAGCAGCTGGGGGGGGGCAGGGGGCACAGATACGCAGTATTTT
j_call: TRBJ2-3
d_call: .
clone_size: .
v_call: TRBV11-1

cdr3_aa: CASSQYRGAGELFF
cdr3_nt: TGTGCCAGCAGCCAGTACCGGGGGGCCGGGGAGCTGTTTTTT
j_call: TRBJ2-2
d_call: TRBD2
clone_size: .
v_call: TRBV14

cdr3_aa: CASSQDAATRGSTF
cdr3_nt: TGTGCCAGCAGCCAAGATGCAGCCACGCGCGGAAGCACCTTC
j_call: TRBJ1-2
d_call: .
clone_size: .
v_call: TRBV3-1/TRBV3-2

cdr3_aa: CASSQGKRGGVVGGELFF
cdr3_nt: TGTGCCAGCAGCCAAGGGAAGCGGGGGGGCGTGGTAGGCGGGGAGCTGTTTTTT
j_call: TRBJ2-2
d_call: TRBD2
clone_size: few
v_call: TRBV4-2

cdr3_aa: CASSDGTGGAETQYF
cdr3_nt: TGTGCCAGCAGTGACGGGACAGGGGGCGCAGAGACCCAGTACTTC
j_call: TRBJ2-5
d_call: TRBD1
clone_size: .
v_call: TRBV6-1

cdr3_aa: CASRDRGPYEQYF
cdr3_nt: TGTGCCAGCAGAGACAGGGGGCCCTACGAGCAGTACTTC
j_call: TRBJ2-7
d_call: TRBD1
clone_size: .
v_call: TRBV6-5

cdr3_aa: CASRRGSNQPQHF
cdr3_nt: TGTGCCAGCAGGCGAGGGTCCAATCAGCCCCAGCATTTT
j_call: TRBJ1-5
d_call: .
clone_size: .
v_call: TRBV6-5

cdr3_aa: CASSNLWGVQPQHF
cdr3_nt: TGTGCCAGTAGCAACCTTTGGGGGGTTCAGCCCCAGCATTTT
j_call: TRBJ1-5
d_call: .
clone_size: .
v_call: TRBV19

cdr3_aa: CASRSLDRAPQPQHF
cdr3_nt: TGTGCCAGCAGATCACTGGACAGGGCGCCTCAGCCCCAGCATTTT
j_call: TRBJ1-5
d_call: TRBD1
clone_size: .
v_call: TRBV28

cdr3_aa: CASRGVVGYEQYF
cdr3_nt: TGCGCCAGCAGGGGCGTCGTCGGTTACGAGCAGTACTTC
j_call: TRBJ2-7
d_call: .
clone_size: few
v_call: TRBV23-1

cdr3_aa: CASGRTGRNEQFF
cdr3_nt: TGTGCCAGCGGACGGACAGGGAGGAATGAGCAGTTCTTC
j_call: TRBJ2-1
d_call: TRBD1
clone_size: .
v_call: TRBV14

cdr3_aa: CATSIGGTSGVMSDTQYF
cdr3_nt: TGTGCCACCAGCATTGGGGGGACTAGCGGAGTCATGTCAGATACGCAGTATTTT
j_call: TRBJ2-3
d_call: TRBD2
clone_size: .
v_call: TRBV15

cdr3_aa: CAISVSGDSSYEQYF
cdr3_nt: TGTGCCATCAGTGTGAGTGGGGACTCGTCCTACGAGCAGTACTTC
j_call: TRBJ2-7
d_call: .
clone_size: .
v_call: TRBV10-3

cdr3_aa: CASSLDRVNEQYF
cdr3_nt: TGTGCCAGCAGCTTAGACAGGGTCAACGAGCAGTACTTC
j_call: TRBJ2-7
d_call: .
clone_size: .
v_call: TRBV7-6

cdr3_aa: CASILPLAHNEQFF
cdr3_nt: TGTGCCAGCATACTTCCGCTAGCGCACAATGAGCAGTTCTTC
j_call: TRBJ2-1
d_call: .
clone_size: .
v_call: TRBV2

cdr3_aa: CASRLGGPFNEQFF
cdr3_nt: TGTGCCAGCAGGTTGGGAGGGCCGTTCAATGAGCAGTTCTTC
j_call: TRBJ2-1
d_call: TRBD2
clone_size: .
v_call: TRBV27

cdr3_aa: CASSSWDYTDTQYF
cdr3_nt: TGTGCCAGCAGCTCCTGGGACTACACAGATACGCAGTATTTT
j_call: TRBJ2-3
d_call: TRBD2
clone_size: few
v_call: TRBV9

cdr3_aa: CASSQDGLAGGDSYEQYF
cdr3_nt: TGTGCCAGCAGCCAAGACGGACTAGCGGGGGGGGACTCCTACGAGCAGTACTTC
j_call: TRBJ2-7
d_call: TRBD2
clone_size: .
v_call: TRBV7-9

cdr3_aa: CASSPTGMNTEAFF
cdr3_nt: TGTGCCAGCAGTCCCACAGGTATGAACACTGAAGCTTTCTTT
j_call: TRBJ1-1
d_call: .
clone_size: .
v_call: TRBV5-6

cdr3_aa: CASSQFPGTGGGTEAFF
cdr3_nt: TGTGCCAGCAGCCAGTTCCCGGGGACAGGGGGAGGGACTGAAGCTTTCTTT
j_call: TRBJ1-1
d_call: TRBD1
clone_size: .
v_call: TRBV16

cdr3_aa: CATSRDLNEKLFF
cdr3_nt: TGTGCCACCAGCAGAGACCTTAATGAAAAACTGTTTTTT
j_call: TRBJ1-4
d_call: .
clone_size: .
v_call: TRBV15

cdr3_aa: CAWSWSSYEQYF
cdr3_nt: TGTGCCTGGTCCTGGAGCTCCTACGAGCAGTACTTC
j_call: TRBJ2-7
d_call: .
clone_size: once
v_call: TRBV30

cdr3_aa: CASSQDDQGVPVYGYTF
cdr3_nt: TGCGCCAGCAGCCAAGATGACCAGGGGGTACCAGTCTATGGCTACACCTTC
j_call: TRBJ1-2
d_call: TRBD1
clone_size: once
v_call: TRBV4-3

cdr3_aa: CASSLSRGDQPQHF
cdr3_nt: TGCGCCAGCAGCTTGTCTCGGGGTGATCAGCCCCAGCATTTT
j_call: TRBJ1-5
d_call: .
clone_size: .
v_call: TRBV5-1

cdr3_aa: CSVEEQGGREQYF
cdr3_nt: TGCAGCGTTGAGGAACAGGGGGGGAGAGAGCAGTACTTC
j_call: TRBJ2-7
d_call: .
clone_size: .
v_call: TRBV29-1